These 27 T cell receptor beta chains originate from one sample sequenced in a study of cytomegalovirus exposure and HLA in healthy donors. Primers included in the PCR were 60 Vbeta and 13 Jbeta primers. The assay was immunoSEQ multiplex PCR, and TCRdb's table has in-frame clones only and misses some. The repertoire holds under 130,000 clones, with about four fifths as singletons. Material: PBMCs. These receptor sequences come from a man in his forties or fifties in good health and CMV-seronegative.

The chain couples TRBV15 to TRBJ2-7, with D tentatively TRBD2 (5 bases). V lost 1 base, J lost 5 bases, and 12 bases lay in between. The germline CDR1 and CDR2 sequences are LNHNV and YYDKDF (reference sequence). CDR3 size: 14 residues. The CDR3: CATSRGPGGDEQYF. In nucleotides, the CDR3 is TGTGCCACCAGCAGAGGGCCAGGAGGCGACGAGCAGTACTTC.

The chain employs TRBV10-3 and TRBJ1-1; D is perhaps TRBD1 (5 bases). This CDR3 is 14 amino acids long. With 3 bases removed from V and 3 bases from J, the gap between germline ends came to 11 bases. Germline assignment: CDR1 ENHRY and CDR2 SYGVKD. CDR3 amino acids: CAISDPAGDTEAFF. Here the CDR3 DNA reads TGTGCCATCAGTGATCCGGCGGGGGACACTGAAGCTTTCTTT.

The CDR3 reads CASTIGGNTEAFF. CDR3 DNA sequence: TGTGCCAGTACGATCGGCGGAAACACTGAAGCTTTCTTT. This chain links TRBV19 with TRBJ1-1; D unresolved. V shed 7 bases and J shed 2 bases, with 11 bases lying between them. Germline values: CDR1 LNHDA, CDR2 SQIVND (reference sequence). The CDR3 extends over 13 amino acids.

The chain uses TRBV28 and TRBJ1-2; 11 bases map to TRBD1. The V and J ends lost 4 bases and 4 bases, in that order; junction bases with no gene match: 14. Germline assignment: CDR1 MDHEN and CDR2 SYDVKM. This CDR3 comprises 18 residues. The CDR3, as DNA: TGTGCCAGCAGTTCCTATAAGTGGACAGGGGGCGCTTTCTATGGCTACACCTTC. This codes for CASSSYKWTGGAFYGYTF.

The V and J genes are TRBV19 and TRBJ2-3, with 8 nucleotides matching TRBD2. Unmatched junction bases numbered 2, after V lost 1 base and J lost 2 bases. Germline CDR1 and CDR2: LNHDA and SQIVND (reference sequence). The CDR3 runs to 15 residues. Here the CDR3 reads CASSIAGGPTDTQYF. CDR3 coding DNA: TGTGCCAGTAGTATAGCGGGAGGGCCCACAGATACGCAGTATTTT.

This chain connects TRBV4-3 to TRBJ2-1; D is unresolved. The V end lost 4 bases, the J end lost 0 bases, and 10 bases lay between the germline ends. Germline CDR1 is LGHNA and CDR2 is YSLEER. CDR3 length: 15 amino acids. The DNA for the CDR3 is TGCGCCAGCAGCCCCTCCCGGAGCTCCTACAATGAGCAGTTCTTC. Amino acid sequence: CASSPSRSSYNEQFF.

The rearrangement joins TRBV19 to TRBJ2-5; tentative D call: TRBD2 (6 bases). CDR1 LNHDA and CDR2 SQIVND come from the germline V gene (reference sequence). The ends were cut back, 5 bases at V and 5 bases at J, with 18 bases in the middle. The CDR3 has 15 residues. The CDR3 sequence: CASSSLRGAGETQYF. The DNA of the CDR3 is TGTGCCAGTAGTTCACTCCGCGGAGCGGGCGAGACCCAGTACTTC.

With regard to this clone: One junction end disagrees with the germline gene, perhaps due to a read error. The chain carries TRBV5-4 and TRBJ2-1; 10 bases map to TRBD2. This CDR3 has 16 amino acids. Germline V gene data show CDR1 as SGHNT and CDR2 as YYREEE (reference sequence). The CDR3 coding sequence is TGTGCCAGCGGCTTGGCAGGGACTAGCGCCTACAATGAGCAGTTCTTC. Translated, it gives CASGLAGTSAYNEQFF. Full variable domain (outside the CDR3, taken from reference TRBV5-4 and TRBJ2-1): ETGVTQSPTHLIKTRGQQVTLRCSSQSGHNTVSWYQQALGQGPQFIFQYYREEENGRGNFPPRFSGLQFPNYSSELNVNALELDDSALYLCASGLAGTSAYNEQFFGPGTRLTVL.

The gene calls are TRBV19 and TRBJ2-2; possible D gene TRBD2, 6 bases. CDR3 length: 18 amino acids. Germline loops: CDR1 LNHDA, CDR2 SQIVND (reference sequence). Trimming shortened V by 6 bases and J by 3 bases, and 23 bases separated the two germline ends. CDR3 sequence reads: CASSSGGRGELDTGELFF. For the CDR3, the DNA is TGTGCCAGTAGCTCGGGCGGGCGGGGCGAACTGGACACCGGGGAGCTGTTTTTT.

The chain couples TRBV10-3 to TRBJ1-4; TRBD1 matches at 9 bases. The trim removed 6 bases at V and 2 bases at J, leaving 1 base unmatched. The length of the CDR3 is 14 residues. Germline CDR1 ENHRY, CDR2 SYGVKD. CDR3 nucleotide sequence: TGTGCCATCAGCGACAGGGGGACTAATGAAAAACTGTTTTTT. The encoded protein is CAISDRGTNEKLFF.

The V gene is TRBV19, the J gene TRBJ2-3, with 13 bases matching TRBD2. Germline CDR1 and CDR2: LNHDA and SQIVND (reference sequence). The CDR3 spans 19 residues. Unmatched junction bases numbered 11, after V lost 5 bases and J lost 0 bases. CDR3 sequence: CASSPWGTSGASSTDTQYF. The CDR3 DNA reads TGTGCCAGTAGTCCCTGGGGGACTAGCGGGGCCTCAAGCACAGATACGCAGTATTTT.

This chain links TRBV29-1 with TRBJ2-7; 9 nucleotides agree with TRBD1. The CDR3 spans 14 residues. Per the germline V gene, CDR1 is SQVTM and CDR2 is ANQGSEA. J gave up 3 bases and V 6 bases, and 9 bases lay outside the gene matches. The CDR3 nucleotides read TGCAGCGTCCGATTGCCGGGACAGGGCTACGAGCAGTACTTC. This encodes CSVRLPGQGYEQYF.

The J gene is TRBJ2-3, the V gene TRBV19; D ambiguous. The CDR3 length is 11 residues. Germline lookup yields CDR1 LNHDA and CDR2 SQIVND (reference sequence). V dropped 4 bases and J dropped 5 bases, with 4 bases sitting between them. The CDR3 protein is CASSTVDTQYF. The DNA of the CDR3 is TGTGCCAGTAGTACAGTAGATACGCAGTATTTT.

V is TRBV28 and J is TRBJ1-1; D call uncertain. The CDR3 has 14 residues. CDR1 and CDR2 (germline): MDHEN, SYDVKM. V lost 6 bases and J lost 4, with 15 bases in between. CDR3 DNA: TGTGCCAGCAGGCGGAGGGCTTGGAGCACTGAAGCTTTCTTT. Its translation: CASRRRAWSTEAFF.

The rearrangement joins TRBV10-1 to TRBJ2-1; possibly TRBD2 for D (5 bases). V was clipped by 2 bases and J by 3 bases, with 8 bases between them. The CDR3 is made up of 14 amino acids. CDR1 is WNHNN, CDR2 SYGVQD, per germline (reference sequence). The DNA for the CDR3 is TGCGCCAGCAGTGAGGACGGGAACTACAATGAGCAGTTCTTC. It specifies CASSEDGNYNEQFF.

The chain uses TRBV28 and TRBJ1-4; D call uncertain. Germline V gene data show CDR1 as MDHEN and CDR2 as SYDVKM. V was shortened by 5 bases and J by 1 base, with 20 bases between the two germline ends. The CDR3 loop spans 18 amino acids. CDR3 sequence reads: CASSRPMDSGGTNEKLFF. The CDR3 DNA sequence: TGTGCCAGCAGTCGACCCATGGACTCCGGCGGAACTAATGAAAAACTGTTTTTT.

This clone showed up just once. The J gene is TRBJ1-1, the V gene TRBV6-5; a possible D gene is TRBD1 (6 bases). Germline V lookup: CDR1 MNHEY, CDR2 SVGAGI. The CDR3 is 15 amino acids. Trimming took 6 bases from V and 4 from J, leaving 18 bases between them. The CDR3 here is CASSRGGGRGTEAFF. CDR3 nucleotide sequence: TGTGCCAGCAGCCGCGGAGGGGGGAGGGGCACTGAAGCTTTCTTT.

V usage is TRBV11-1 and J usage is TRBJ2-7, with 7 bases lining up with TRBD1. Germline-derived CDR1 and CDR2 are SGHAT and FQDESV (reference sequence). V gave up 6 bases and J gave up 2 bases; unmatched junction bases: 4. The CDR3 covers 13 residues. This chain's CDR3 is CASSSGTAYEQYF. CDR3 in DNA: TGTGCCAGCAGTTCCGGGACAGCCTACGAGCAGTACTTC.

This clone was detected a few times. V is TRBV4-2 and J is TRBJ1-3; TRBD1 matches at 8 bases. V gave up 5 bases and J gave up 0 bases; unmatched junction bases: 12. The CDR3 is 18 residues long. Germline-derived CDR1 and CDR2 are LGHNA and YNFKEQ. The CDR3 sequence is CASSSGGQGVISGNTIYF. For the CDR3, the DNA is TGTGCCAGCAGCTCCGGAGGACAGGGAGTAATCTCTGGAAACACCATATATTTT.

The genes are TRBV28 and TRBJ1-2; possible D gene TRBD1, 6 bases. The CDR3 runs 14 residues. Trimming removed 5 bases at V and 0 bases at J, with 10 bases between. Germline CDR1 and CDR2: MDHEN and SYDVKM. The CDR3 is CASSENRANYGYTF. CDR3 DNA sequence: TGTGCCAGCAGTGAAAACAGGGCTAACTATGGCTACACCTTC.

The table lists this clone with a count of one. The rearrangement links TRBV28 to TRBJ2-1; 9 nucleotides line up with TRBD1. V gave up 3 bases and J gave up 4 bases; unmatched junction bases: 1. CDR1 is MDHEN, CDR2 SYDVKM, per germline. This CDR3 has 14 amino acids. The CDR3 sequence: CASSFGTGYNEQFF. The CDR3 DNA sequence: TGTGCCAGCAGTTTTGGGACAGGGTACAATGAGCAGTTCTTC.

This chain links TRBV6-5 with TRBJ2-6; D might be TRBD1 (5 bases). Germline V gene lookup returns CDR1 MNHEY and CDR2 SVGAGI. V dropped 7 bases and J dropped 4 bases, with 14 bases sitting between them. CDR3 length equals 15 residues. The CDR3 sequence is CASTPRGAGANVLTF. In nucleotides, the CDR3 is TGTGCCAGCACGCCCCGTGGGGCCGGGGCCAACGTCCTGACTTTC.

This clone was recorded only once. The rearrangement uses TRBV6-8 and TRBJ1-4, with 7 bases matching TRBD1. CDR3 length: 15 residues. Germline-derived CDR1 and CDR2 are MNHGY and SAAAGT. V was pared by 6 bases and J by 3 bases, with 7 bases of the junction left unmatched. CDR3 loop: CASSRPGQPNEKLFF. Here the CDR3 DNA reads TGTGCCAGCAGCCGTCCGGGACAGCCTAATGAAAAACTGTTTTTT.

V gene TRBV5-4 combines with J gene TRBJ1-2; 7 bases fit TRBD1. V dropped 0 bases and J dropped 4; count of bases not matched to a gene: 9. The CDR3 length is 16 residues. Per the germline V gene, CDR1 is SGHNT and CDR2 is YYREEE (reference sequence). CDR3 DNA sequence: TGTGCCAGCAGCTTGGGGGGGACAGAGTCTACCTATGGCTACACCTTC. Its protein is CASSLGGTESTYGYTF.

The rearrangement links TRBV6-9 to TRBJ2-2; 10 bases align to TRBD2. Germline-derived CDR1 and CDR2 are MNHGY and SVAAGI. The CDR3 is 22 residues long. Trimming at V came to 6 bases and at J to 6 bases, leaving 28 bases not matched to a gene. The CDR3, as DNA: TGTGCCAGCAGCCTAAACGCAGGACAGGTAGAGCATAGCGGGGGGTATTCCGGGGAGCTGTTTTTT. This sequence encodes CASSLNAGQVEHSGGYSGELFF.

The sample holds a few counts of this clone. The chain carries TRBV6-5 and TRBJ1-4, with 8 nucleotides matching TRBD1. Trimming cost V 5 bases and J 11 bases; bases outside gene matches: 13. This CDR3 region has 15 residues. CDR1 and CDR2 (germline): MNHEY, SVGAGI. Here the CDR3 reads CASSRTRDRIGKLFF. In DNA, the CDR3 is TGTGCCAGCAGTAGAACCCGGGACAGGATCGGGAAACTGTTTTTT.

The chain links TRBV7-2 to TRBJ2-7; 7 bases align to TRBD2. V lost 2 bases, J lost 7 bases, and 14 bases stayed unmatched. This CDR3 has 16 residues. CDR1 is SGHTA, CDR2 FQGNSA, per germline. CDR3: CASSLTVSGTYREQYF. CDR3 in DNA: TGTGCCAGCAGCTTAACCGTGAGCGGGACCTACAGGGAGCAGTACTTC.